A selection of T cell receptor beta chains follows, all from one sample in a study of shared T cell receptors in the human thymus. The assay was immunoSEQ multiplex PCR, and TCRdb's table has in-frame clones only and misses some. The table lists hundreds of thousands of clones, 70% to 90% of them singletons. A further study also used this sample, focusing on human thymus T cells.

Material: thymocytes. These receptors were collected from a boy under two years old with a congenital heart defect. The conserved cysteine and the conserved F or W are not part of the CDR3 here. The order of the fields is clone size, V gene, J gene, CDR3 protein. Size values are once, few and many counts, or a class for expanded clones, and some rows have none.

NA	TRBV7-9	TRBJ1-5	ASSLVGTGRQH
NA	TRBV7-6	TRBJ1-2	ASSPFLRGPANYGYT
NA	TRBV7-2	TRBJ2-7	ASSLGAGVFYEQY
NA	TRBV13	TRBJ2-3	ASSLAPEGPADTQY
once	TRBV7-3	TRBJ2-3	ASSLALDTQY
few	TRBV9	TRBJ2-5	ASSVGDRGQETQY
NA	TRBV5-1	TRBJ2-7	ASSAPGGAGSYEQY
NA	TRBV6-4	TRBJ2-1	ASSDSKLASGRGSSYNEQF
NA	TRBV6-5	TRBJ2-5	ASKGGETQY
NA	TRBV6-5	TRBJ1-2	ASSYKTGSGYT
NA	TRBV19	TRBJ2-2	ASSISAGRTGELF
NA	TRBV7-3	TRBJ2-5	ASSPSGRRGETQY
NA	TRBV5-1	TRBJ2-5	ASSTDRTALNVETQY
once	TRBV2	TRBJ2-3	ASTSTRDRVADTQY
NA	TRBV13	TRBJ2-7	ASSLTRVGDEQY
NA	TRBV4-1	TRBJ2-5	ASSQQPTRGLAGETQY
NA	TRBV5-4	TRBJ1-1	ASSLGRQRNTEAF